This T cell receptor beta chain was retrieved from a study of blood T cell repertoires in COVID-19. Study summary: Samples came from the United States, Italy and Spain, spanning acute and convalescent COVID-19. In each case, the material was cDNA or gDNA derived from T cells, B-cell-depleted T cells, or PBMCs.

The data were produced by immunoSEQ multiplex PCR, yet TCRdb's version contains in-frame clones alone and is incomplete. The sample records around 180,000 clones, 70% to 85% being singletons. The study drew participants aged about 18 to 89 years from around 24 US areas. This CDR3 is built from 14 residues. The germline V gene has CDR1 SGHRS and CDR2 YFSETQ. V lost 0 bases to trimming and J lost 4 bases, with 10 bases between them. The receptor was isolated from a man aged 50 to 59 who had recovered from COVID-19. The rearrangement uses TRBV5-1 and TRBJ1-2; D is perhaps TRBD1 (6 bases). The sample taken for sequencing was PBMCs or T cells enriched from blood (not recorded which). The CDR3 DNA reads TGCGCCAGCAGCTTGGAGGGGGACGGCTATGGCTACACCTTC. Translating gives CASSLEGDGYGYTF.